This is a list of T cell receptor beta chains from one sample in a study of tumour-infiltrating T cells in Burkitt lymphoma. Sequencing was performed with immunoSEQ multiplex PCR; in TCRdb, only in-frame clones are kept and a portion is missing. The repertoire includes about 16,000 clones, roughly 79% of them detected once, and 2% to 2.5% sits in the top ten. The specimen sequenced was tumor tissue. The receptors here all came from a human donor with diffuse large B-cell lymphoma. Both conserved end residues are trimmed from each CDR3. The order of the fields is J gene, V gene, D gene, CDR3 protein. A D gene is named only where the DNA matches it firmly.

j_gene: TRBJ1-1
v_gene: TRBV29-1
d_gene: .
CDR3aa: SVEDRQGNTEAF

j_gene: TRBJ2-7
v_gene: TRBV9
d_gene: TRBD1
CDR3aa: ASSVGTGTGVYEQY

j_gene: TRBJ1-1
v_gene: TRBV6-6
d_gene: TRBD1
CDR3aa: ASSYGTGLNTEAF

j_gene: TRBJ1-1
v_gene: TRBV5-4
d_gene: TRBD1
CDR3aa: ASSPRGRGTVNTEAF

j_gene: TRBJ2-3
v_gene: TRBV5-1
d_gene: TRBD1
CDR3aa: ASSLWVLGTDRTDTQY

j_gene: TRBJ1-5
v_gene: TRBV19
d_gene: TRBD1
CDR3aa: ATQGGLGNQPQH

j_gene: TRBJ2-2
v_gene: TRBV7-2
d_gene: TRBD1
CDR3aa: ASSSLGTGSIGELF

j_gene: TRBJ1-2
v_gene: TRBV5-6
d_gene: .
CDR3aa: ASSLGGDYGYT

j_gene: TRBJ2-3
v_gene: TRBV7-2
d_gene: .
CDR3aa: ASSLGPGRTDTQY

j_gene: TRBJ2-7
v_gene: TRBV4-2
d_gene: .
CDR3aa: ASSLRGNSYEQY

j_gene: TRBJ2-1
v_gene: TRBV7-9
d_gene: TRBD1
CDR3aa: ASSPGQGKIYNEQF

j_gene: TRBJ2-3
v_gene: TRBV12-5
d_gene: .
CDR3aa: ASHQGRTPSTDTQY

j_gene: TRBJ1-2
v_gene: TRBV2
d_gene: .
CDR3aa: ASSEEGPHGYT

j_gene: TRBJ1-1
v_gene: TRBV6-1
d_gene: .
CDR3aa: ASRINLNTEAF

j_gene: TRBJ1-4
v_gene: TRBV9
d_gene: .
CDR3aa: ASSVGLSTNEKLF

j_gene: TRBJ1-2
v_gene: TRBV19
d_gene: .
CDR3aa: ASSTLPGGLGYT

j_gene: TRBJ1-2
v_gene: TRBV7-2
d_gene: TRBD1
CDR3aa: ASSIQGAANYGYT

j_gene: TRBJ1-1
v_gene: TRBV10-1
d_gene: .
CDR3aa: ASEGHLNTEAF

j_gene: TRBJ1-2
v_gene: TRBV7-9
d_gene: .
CDR3aa: ASSPLGGMADGYT

j_gene: TRBJ1-5
v_gene: TRBV19
d_gene: .
CDR3aa: ASSILGPPGNQPQH

j_gene: TRBJ2-2
v_gene: TRBV7-6
d_gene: .
CDR3aa: ASSLDPQGYGELF

j_gene: TRBJ1-4
v_gene: TRBV18
d_gene: .
CDR3aa: ASSPGLATNEKLF

j_gene: TRBJ2-1
v_gene: TRBV13
d_gene: .
CDR3aa: ASSLGIYNEQF

j_gene: TRBJ2-7
v_gene: TRBV4-1
d_gene: .
CDR3aa: ASSQERGSSYEQY

j_gene: TRBJ1-1
v_gene: TRBV11-2
d_gene: .
CDR3aa: ATERQLNTEAF

j_gene: TRBJ1-2
v_gene: TRBV18
d_gene: .
CDR3aa: ASSPRDQIGYT

j_gene: TRBJ2-6
v_gene: TRBV10-3
d_gene: .
CDR3aa: AIKGAGANVLT

j_gene: TRBJ2-2
v_gene: TRBV4-3
d_gene: TRBD2
CDR3aa: ASSQTTGTSGFTGELF

j_gene: TRBJ1-2
v_gene: TRBV6-1
d_gene: .
CDR3aa: ASSDLGVGYGYT

j_gene: TRBJ1-3
v_gene: TRBV5-4
d_gene: .
CDR3aa: ASSFQALSGNTIY

j_gene: TRBJ1-1
v_gene: TRBV19
d_gene: .
CDR3aa: ASSALTRNTEAF

j_gene: TRBJ2-4
v_gene: TRBV27
d_gene: .
CDR3aa: ASSLGENIQY

j_gene: TRBJ1-1
v_gene: TRBV9
d_gene: TRBD1
CDR3aa: ASSVGTGYTEAF

j_gene: TRBJ1-6
v_gene: TRBV27
d_gene: TRBD1
CDR3aa: ASSFYAPQGSNDSPLH

j_gene: TRBJ2-1
v_gene: TRBV4-3
d_gene: .
CDR3aa: ASSQLHTGTSYNEQF

j_gene: TRBJ2-3
v_gene: TRBV11-2
d_gene: TRBD2
CDR3aa: ASSLLAGVSTDTQY

j_gene: TRBJ2-3
v_gene: TRBV7-6
d_gene: .
CDR3aa: ASSKYSTDTQY

j_gene: TRBJ2-7
v_gene: TRBV27
d_gene: TRBD2
CDR3aa: ASSPNIVGTSLYEQY

j_gene: TRBJ1-5
v_gene: TRBV5-6
d_gene: .
CDR3aa: ASSLDTHSNQPQH

j_gene: TRBJ2-7
v_gene: TRBV10-3
d_gene: .
CDR3aa: AIKTQSSYEQY

j_gene: TRBJ2-7
v_gene: TRBV9
d_gene: .
CDR3aa: ASSGTSSYEQY

j_gene: TRBJ2-7
v_gene: TRBV28
d_gene: TRBD2
CDR3aa: ASSREGLAGLGLSYEQY

j_gene: TRBJ2-7
v_gene: TRBV10-1
d_gene: .
CDR3aa: ASSEAHTYEQY

j_gene: TRBJ2-3
v_gene: TRBV20-1
d_gene: .
CDR3aa: SARDLPTQY

j_gene: TRBJ2-7
v_gene: TRBV2
d_gene: TRBD2
CDR3aa: ASSEALSGRESEQY

j_gene: TRBJ1-3
v_gene: TRBV21-1
d_gene: .
CDR3aa: ASSKNGIGNTIY

j_gene: TRBJ1-1
v_gene: TRBV29-1
d_gene: .
CDR3aa: SVSGNTEAF

j_gene: TRBJ2-3
v_gene: TRBV19
d_gene: .
CDR3aa: ASTWSVESTDTQY

j_gene: TRBJ2-5
v_gene: TRBV7-9
d_gene: TRBD1
CDR3aa: ASSTTQGTDLETQY

j_gene: TRBJ1-5
v_gene: TRBV4-2
d_gene: TRBD1
CDR3aa: ASSQGTGGDQPQH

j_gene: TRBJ1-2
v_gene: TRBV27
d_gene: .
CDR3aa: ATRTSGDKRGYT

j_gene: TRBJ2-2
v_gene: TRBV9
d_gene: TRBD2
CDR3aa: ASSATSGGIAGELF

j_gene: TRBJ2-1
v_gene: TRBV5-1
d_gene: TRBD2
CDR3aa: ASASPGGNEQF

j_gene: TRBJ2-3
v_gene: TRBV5-1
d_gene: TRBD2
CDR3aa: ASSAGGVGTDTQY

j_gene: TRBJ2-5
v_gene: TRBV5-6
d_gene: .
CDR3aa: ASSQIQGGSQETQY

j_gene: TRBJ2-7
v_gene: TRBV12-5
d_gene: .
CDR3aa: ASGLTIFEQY